Sequencing of this T cell receptor (beta chain) was carried out in a study of T cells in Graves' hyperthyroidism and ophthalmopathy. This clonotype was seen more than once but under ten times. Its antigen remains unidentified. Diagnoses were made from clinical symptoms, serum measures (thyroxine and TRAb), thyroid ultrasound and orbital computed tomography. Amplified TCR beta CDR3 regions came from RNA transcripts. A first-round RT-PCR of the TCR CDR3 used the HTBI primer set. TCRdb reprocessed the multiplex PCR reads with MiXCR, giving one entry per CDR3 protein. Found here are hundreds of thousands of distinct CDR3 sequences, 14% to 15% of them singletons; the top ten hold over 3.5%. Germline V lookup: CDR1 MNHEY, CDR2 SVGAGI. The CDR3 is 16 amino acids. Trimming pared 2 bases from V and 6 bases from J, leaving 20 bases between. Study results and limitations: In blood, most of the thyroid clonotypes expanded above 0.001 were also present.

This clonotype originated in a woman aged 40 to 49 with Graves' ophthalmopathy. The genes are TRBV6-5 and TRBJ2-7, with D perhaps assigned TRBD1 or TRBD2 (5 bases each). The sample was blood. The chain's CDR3 is CASSYNAPGPSPEQYF. The CDR3 region has the DNA TGTGCCAGCAGTTACAATGCCCCGGGACCGTCGCCCGAGCAGTACTTC.